This T cell receptor beta chain stems from a study of blood T cell repertoires in COVID-19. In the study overall: Acute and convalescent COVID-19 specimens originated in the United States, Italy and Spain. Nucleic acid was either cDNA or gDNA, and it came from T cells, B-cell-depleted T cells, or PBMCs.

Germline V CDR1 and CDR2: SGHDT, YYEEEE. J was trimmed by 8 bases and V by 3 bases; bases with no gene match: 8. The CDR3 spans 14 residues. Original handling: Estimation of nucleated cell counts was performed using reference gene primer amplification. Produced via immunoSEQ multiplex PCR; TCRdb's table is partial and in-frame only. The V and J calls and clone size come from that table; D and trimming were worked out from the DNA. The repertoire holds 98,000 or so clones, with about 86% as singletons. Sample: peripheral blood. The TCR comes from a woman older than 75 with active or convalescent COVID-19. The chain links TRBV5-6 to TRBJ1-5, with 7 bases aligning to TRBD1. CDR3 amino acids: CASSWGTAKEPQHF. The CDR3 DNA reads TGTGCCAGCAGCTGGGGGACAGCGAAGGAGCCCCAGCATTTT.